The sample holds many counts of the clone carrying this T cell receptor beta chain. Its cognate antigen is unknown. V was cut by 3 bases and J by 5 bases, with 12 bases left in between. The length of the CDR3 is 14 residues. In germline, CDR1 is KGHDR, CDR2 SFDVKD. This entry belongs to a study of regulatory T cells in long-lasting Graves disease. Time point: persistent/refractory GD, antithyroid drugs over 5 years with positive TRAb. Making the TCR library involved RNA that had been extracted from PBMCs. Library construction for TCR beta used iRepertoire HTBI primers and Arm-PCR of CDR3 regions. In TCRdb, the multiplex PCR reads were re-called with MiXCR into one record per CDR3 protein. The sample has 310,000 or so distinct CDR3 sequences, about 20% seen once; the top ten hold roughly 29%. Points from the study as a whole: Newly diagnosed Graves' patients had higher TCR diversity than persistent ones. Researchers examined only peripheral blood and not thyroid tissue. Persistent disease favored TRBV28, TRBJ1-2 and TRBJ2-5.

The rearrangement links TRBV24-1 to TRBJ1-1; perhaps TRBD1 as D (5 bases). This sequence originates from a female donor with Graves disease. This specimen was peripheral blood mononuclear cells (PBMCs), taken when the disease was refractory, from a patient treated with antithyroid drugs. In nucleotides, the CDR3 is TGTGCCACCAGTGATAACCAGGGTAGGACTGAAGCTTTCTTT. Protein product: CATSDNQGRTEAFF.